The clone carrying this TCR beta chain was observed once. The germline CDR1 and CDR2 sequences are GTSNPN and SVGIG (reference sequence). This CDR3 has 14 amino acids. The germline V and J ends were trimmed by 3 bases and 13 bases, with 19 bases remaining between them. The entry originates in a study of follicular helper T cells after annual influenza vaccination. Measured with immunoSEQ multiplex PCR; TCRdb has only the in-frame clones, and not every one. The sample lists roughly 7,700 clones, 83% seen once, with around 1.7% in the top ten. Indicated time point: 2014-2015 season, 7 days after vaccination. Vaccine contraindications, substance abuse, HIV/AIDS, active malignancy and active illness excluded donors.

The TCR sequence derives from an adult who received the influenza vaccine. The chain recombines TRBV30 with TRBJ1-6; D gene uncertain. This specimen was CXCR5+ CD38- circulating T follicular helper cells from blood, taken 7 days after influenza vaccination. Subset defined: circulating Tfh, non-naive CD4+CXCR5+PD-1+ (ICOS+CD38+ or ICOS-CD38-). This CDR3 is CAWRETALILPLHF. The CDR3 region has the DNA TGTGCCTGGAGAGAAACAGCCTTAATTCTGCCCCTCCACTTT. The variable domain in full, with the rest retrieved from reference TRBV30 and TRBJ1-6, is SQTIHQWPATLVQPVGSPLSLECTVEGTSNPNLYWYRQAAGRGLQLLFYSVGIGQISSEVPQNLSASRPQDRQFILSSKKLLLSDSGFYLCAWRETALILPLHFGNGTRLTVT.